Below, 21 T cell receptor beta chains from the same sample are listed, as sequenced in a study of CD4+ T cells in melanoma. Assay: immunoSEQ multiplex PCR; the TCRdb copy retains only in-frame clones and omits some. The profile shows 9,000 to 13,000 clones, around 64% of them singletons. Sequencing was carried out using cells from a culture (not recorded whether cultured in vitro). Every receptor here comes from a human donor with melanoma.

V is TRBV5-4 and J is TRBJ2-5, with a weak D call TRBD1 (5 bases). The CDR3 contains 14 residues. Trimming shortened V by 0 bases and J by 1 base, and 7 bases separated the two germline ends. Germline V gene sequence: CDR1 SGHNT, CDR2 YYREEE (reference sequence). The CDR3 reads CASSLAGRQETQYF. For the CDR3, the DNA is TGTGCCAGCAGCTTGGCAGGGCGCCAAGAGACCCAGTACTTC. Complete variable domain (other parts from reference TRBV5-4 and TRBJ2-5): ETGVTQSPTHLIKTRGQQVTLRCSSQSGHNTVSWYQQALGQGPQFIFQYYREEENGRGNFPPRFSGLQFPNYSSELNVNALELDDSALYLCASSLAGRQETQYFGPGTRLLVL.

The chain employs TRBV19 and TRBJ2-5; a weak D match, TRBD1 (6 bases). There are 13 residues in the CDR3. CDR1 is LNHDA, CDR2 SQIVND, per germline (reference sequence). Trimming removed 3 bases from V and 2 bases from J, with 7 bases in between. The CDR3 DNA sequence: TGTGCCAGTAGTATCGACAGGCAAGAGACCCAGTACTTC. Encoded protein: CASSIDRQETQYF.

V gene TRBV5-1 combines with J gene TRBJ1-2, with D perhaps matching TRBD1 (6 bases). Trimming took 1 base from V and 3 from J, leaving 10 bases between them. CDR1 SGHRS and CDR2 YFSETQ come from the germline V gene. CDR3 size: 14 residues. The CDR3 DNA reads TGCGCCAGCAGCTTGAGGGGGGGGGACTATGGCTACACCTTC. Residues: CASSLRGGDYGYTF.

The genes are TRBV4-1 and TRBJ2-7; 8 bases fit TRBD1. Germline V gene lookup returns CDR1 MGHRA and CDR2 YSYEKL. V lost 3 bases to trimming and J lost 6 bases; unmatched junction nucleotides: 10. The CDR3 is made up of 15 amino acids. The CDR3: CASSQVLQGGGEQYF. CDR3 in DNA: TGCGCCAGCAGCCAGGTATTACAGGGGGGTGGCGAGCAGTACTTC.

This chain uses TRBV29-1 with TRBJ2-7; TRBD2 might be the D (6 bases). Germline V gene sequence: CDR1 SQVTM, CDR2 ANQGSEA. The V and J ends lost 4 bases and 4 bases respectively, with 20 bases between them. The CDR3 is 15 amino acids. Here the CDR3 reads CSVAGTPDTRYEQYF. For the CDR3, the DNA is TGCAGCGTTGCCGGGACTCCGGATACGAGGTACGAGCAGTACTTC.

The chain couples TRBV2 to TRBJ1-6; D not certain. V shed 6 bases and J shed 10 bases, with 16 bases lying between them. The CDR3 loop spans 14 amino acids. Looked up from germline, CDR1 is SNHLY and CDR2 is FYNNEI. The CDR3 region has the DNA TGTGCCAGCAGCTCCATGTGGGGTATCTCACCCCTCCACTTT. This sequence encodes CASSSMWGISPLHF.

This clone occurred a few times. This chain links TRBV19 with TRBJ1-3; no definite D call. The CDR3 has 15 amino acids. In germline, CDR1 is LNHDA, CDR2 SQIVND (reference sequence). V lost 7 bases to trimming and J lost 1 base, with 14 bases between them. CDR3 residues: CASTMIAYSGNTIYF. As DNA, the CDR3 is TGTGCCAGTACCATGATTGCTTATTCTGGAAACACCATATATTTT.

This chain uses TRBV7-9 with TRBJ2-4; the D gene is possibly TRBD1 (6 bases). This CDR3 has 14 residues. CDR1 is SEHNR and CDR2 is FQNEAQ in the germline V gene (reference sequence). V was shortened by 3 bases and J by 1 base, with 7 bases between the two germline ends. In DNA form, the CDR3 reads TGTGCCAGCAGCTTTACAGGGGCCAAAAACATTCAGTACTTC. Its translation: CASSFTGAKNIQYF.

The rearrangement joins TRBV30 to TRBJ1-5; a weak D match, TRBD1 (5 bases). CDR3 length: 14 amino acids. Trimming took 0 bases from V and 5 from J, leaving 11 bases between them. CDR1 GTSNPN and CDR2 SVGIG come from the germline V gene (reference sequence). In DNA, the CDR3 is TGTGCCTGGAGTGTACGACAGAATGATCAGCCCCAGCATTTT. Its translation: CAWSVRQNDQPQHF.

The chain employs TRBV19 and TRBJ1-5, with D perhaps matching TRBD1 (5 bases). This CDR3 region has 14 residues. Per the germline V gene, CDR1 is LNHDA and CDR2 is SQIVND (reference sequence). Between the trimmed V and J ends, which lost 7 bases and 6 bases, there was a span of 16 bases. The CDR3 spells CASTSSGLSQPQHF. The CDR3 bases are TGTGCCAGTACTTCGTCAGGGTTAAGTCAGCCCCAGCATTTT.

This rearrangement joins TRBV7-9 to TRBJ1-6; no clear D gene. Trimming cost V 1 base and J 7 bases, with 17 bases left between them. The CDR3 covers 17 residues. Germline CDR1 reads SEHNR; CDR2 reads FQNEAQ (reference sequence). This CDR3 reads CASSLVDLPWENSPLHF. The DNA of the CDR3 is TGTGCCAGCAGCTTAGTAGACCTACCCTGGGAAAATTCACCCCTCCACTTT.

Details on this clone: Other nucleotide sequences from this sample produce the same CDR3. The chain has TRBV2 and TRBJ2-7; D not certain. The CDR3 contains 13 residues. Germline V lookup: CDR1 SNHLY, CDR2 FYNNEI. V shed 4 bases and J shed 1 base, with 8 bases lying between them. The CDR3 sequence is CASSVPLSYEQYF. CDR3 coding DNA: TGTGCCAGCAGTGTTCCTCTTTCCTACGAGCAGTACTTC.

This chain joins TRBV5-6 and TRBJ1-1, with D unresolved. The CDR3 sequence is 13 residues long. Germline V CDR1 and CDR2: SGHDT, YYEEEE. Trimming shortened V by 1 base and J by 1 base, and 5 bases separated the two germline ends. Here the CDR3 DNA reads TGTGCCAGCAGCTTGTACACGAACACTGAAGCTTTCTTT. Encoded protein: CASSLYTNTEAFF. Together with reference TRBV5-6 and TRBJ1-1, the CDR3 gives the full variable domain: DAGVTQSPTHLIKTRGQQVTLRCSPKSGHDTVSWYQQALGQGPQFIFQYYEEEERQRGNFPDRFSGHQFPNYSSELNVNALLLGDSALYLCASSLYTNTEAFFGQGTRLTVV.

J is TRBJ1-4 and V is TRBV2; a weak D match, TRBD1 (5 bases). The CDR3 contains 13 residues. Germline CDR1 reads SNHLY; CDR2 reads FYNNEI. With 10 bases removed from V and 5 bases from J, the gap between germline ends came to 14 bases. DNA for the CDR3: TGTGCCACTACCAGGGTGTTGAATGAAAAACTGTTTTTT. It codes for CATTRVLNEKLFF.

This clone is categorized as medium-sized. The rearrangement uses TRBV29-1 and TRBJ1-1; D uncertain. V lost 5 bases and J lost 11, with 12 bases in between. CDR1 and CDR2 (germline): SQVTM, ANQGSEA. The CDR3 totals 10 residues. The CDR3 here is CSVFKGRAFF. CDR3 sequence (DNA): TGCAGCGTTTTTAAGGGAAGGGCTTTCTTT.

This clone is termed medium-sized. The V call is TRBV7-9, the J call TRBJ1-2; D perhaps matches TRBD1 (5 bases). The CDR3 spans 12 residues. Trimming stripped 6 bases from V and 3 bases from J, with 8 bases between. Germline CDR1 SEHNR, CDR2 FQNEAQ (reference sequence). CDR3 DNA: TGTGCCAGCAGGGGGCTGGACTATGGCTACACCTTC. Amino acids: CASRGLDYGYTF.

The V and J genes are TRBV7-2 and TRBJ1-3; maybe TRBD1 (5 bases). This CDR3 has 16 residues. V shed 5 bases and J shed 0 bases, with 14 bases lying between them. Germline values: CDR1 SGHTA, CDR2 FQGNSA. The CDR3 sequence is CASSPTGTLSGNTIYF. The CDR3 DNA follows: TGTGCCAGCAGCCCCACAGGCACCCTCTCTGGAAACACCATATATTTT. Variable domain in full (rest from reference TRBV7-2 and TRBJ1-3): GAGVSQSPSNKVTEKGKDVELRCDPISGHTALYWYRQSLGQGLEFLIYFQGNSAPDKSGLPSDRFSAERTGGSVSTLTIQRTQQEDSAVYLCASSPTGTLSGNTIYFGEGSWLTVV.

The rearrangement links TRBV7-3 to TRBJ2-2; a weak D match, TRBD1 (6 bases). V was cut by 2 bases and J by 4 bases, with 17 bases left in between. The germline V gene encodes CDR1 SGHTA and CDR2 FQGTGA. There are 17 residues in the CDR3. DNA for the CDR3: TGTGCCAGCAGCTTAGTTGCCGTGGGCAGGGGCACCGGGGAGCTGTTTTTT. Protein sequence: CASSLVAVGRGTGELFF.

The rearrangement uses TRBV2 and TRBJ1-5; 7 bases are a match to TRBD1. The J segment lost 2 bases and the V segment lost 4 bases, leaving 2 bases of the junction unmatched. CDR1 is SNHLY and CDR2 is FYNNEI in the germline V gene. This CDR3 region has 14 residues. CDR3 residues: CASSGGQGNQPQHF. CDR3 bases: TGTGCCAGCAGTGGAGGACAGGGCAATCAGCCCCAGCATTTT.

The chain is built from TRBV5-1 and TRBJ2-1; D perhaps matches TRBD1 (5 bases). V was trimmed by 1 base and J by 9 bases, leaving 20 bases between them. Germline V gives CDR1 SGHRS, CDR2 YFSETQ. The CDR3 is made up of 16 amino acids. The CDR3 bases are TGCGCCAGCAGCTTGTTCCCTCTAGGCCAGGGCGGTGAGCAGTTCTTC. It encodes CASSLFPLGQGGEQFF.

The genes are TRBV19 and TRBJ2-3, with 9 nucleotides matching TRBD1. V lost 5 bases to trimming and J lost 1 base; unmatched junction nucleotides: 13. The CDR3 sequence is 18 residues long. Germline lookup yields CDR1 LNHDA and CDR2 SQIVND (reference sequence). CDR3 bases: TGTGCCAGTAGTGGGCGGGGACAGGGCGAATCCCGCACAGATACGCAGTATTTT. It yields the protein CASSGRGQGESRTDTQYF.